This record covers a single TCR beta chain. The source of the sample is a study of blood T cell repertoires in COVID-19. Data came from immunoSEQ multiplex PCR; TCRdb stores just in-frame clones and leaves some out. The table shows 180,000 or so clones, with 65% to 90% occurring only once. CDR1 is SQVTM and CDR2 is ANQGSEA in the germline V gene. The junction had 5 bases not matched to a gene; V was cut back by 6 bases and J by 1 base. CDR3 length: 13 residues. Sequencing used PBMCs or T cells enriched from blood (not recorded which). The sequence derives from a man between 50 and 59 years old who had recovered from COVID-19. V is TRBV29-1 and J is TRBJ1-1; 7 nucleotides agree with TRBD1. The CDR3 is CSVADRANTEAFF. In nucleotides, the CDR3 is TGCAGCGTCGCTGACAGGGCGAACACTGAAGCTTTCTTT.